These T cell receptor beta chains were read from a single sample in a study of preoperative IRX-2 immunotherapy in early breast cancer. TCRdb's table, derived via immunoSEQ multiplex PCR, lists solely in-frame clones and lacks some. Of roughly 43,000 clones in the sample, about 95% were seen once. Sequenced material: tumor tissue, taken after IRX-2 immunotherapy. These receptors came from a human donor with breast cancer. Both conserved end residues are part of each CDR3. The D gene is left open where the match is weak. Rows may omit the clone size; those that give it use once, few, many or a size class.

V gene	clone size	D gene	J gene	CDR3 protein	CDR3 DNA
TRBV11-2	-	TRBD2	TRBJ2-1	CASSPIRASGEYNEQFF	TGTGCCAGCAGCCCAATACGAGCTAGCGGAGAATACAATGAGCAGTTCTTC
TRBV27	-	-	TRBJ2-3	CASTLLRGPDTQYF	TGTGCCAGCACCCTATTGCGGGGCCCAGATACGCAGTATTTT
TRBV18	-	-	TRBJ2-1	CASSLDSADDEQFF	TGTGCCAGCTCACTGGACTCAGCAGACGATGAGCAGTTCTTC
TRBV27	-	-	TRBJ2-1	CASSFARGEQFF	TGTGCCAGCAGTTTTGCTCGTGGTGAGCAGTTCTTC
TRBV5-1	-	-	TRBJ2-7	CASSLTWLSEQYF	TGCGCCAGCAGCCTAACATGGCTGTCCGAGCAGTACTTC
TRBV4-2	-	-	TRBJ1-2	CASSQDIRQAKTYGYTF	TGTGCCAGCAGCCAAGATATTCGACAGGCGAAGACCTATGGCTACACCTTC
TRBV28	-	-	TRBJ1-5	CASSLGSQPQHF	TGTGCCAGCAGTTTGGGTTCTCAGCCCCAGCATTTT
TRBV28	-	-	TRBJ2-7	CGVWGASYEQYF	TGTGGGGTTTGGGGCGCCTCCTACGAGCAGTACTTC
TRBV7-2	-	-	TRBJ2-1	CASSSNLGLGNEQFF	TGTGCCAGCAGCTCTAACTTGGGGTTGGGGAATGAGCAGTTCTTC
TRBV19	-	TRBD1	TRBJ1-5	CASGRQGGNQPQHF	TGTGCCAGTGGTCGACAGGGCGGTAATCAGCCCCAGCATTTT
TRBV5-4	-	TRBD1	TRBJ2-2	CASSSGQDLNSGLFF	TGTGCCAGCAGCTCCGGACAGGACCTTAACTCTGGGCTGTTTTTT
TRBV7-8	once	TRBD1	TRBJ2-7	CASSSPGQGPKEQYF	TGTGCCAGCAGCTCACCGGGACAGGGACCTAAGGAGCAGTACTTC
TRBV27	-	TRBD2	TRBJ2-3	CASSFVAGVTDTQYF	TGTGCCAGCAGTTTCGTAGCGGGGGTCACAGATACGCAGTATTTT
TRBV28	-	TRBD2	TRBJ2-7	CASSLSGTGFYEQYF	TGTGCCAGCAGTTTAAGCGGGACGGGATTCTACGAGCAGTACTTC
TRBV11-2	-	-	TRBJ2-7	CASSLVRNGNEQYF	TGTGCCAGCAGCTTGGTTAGGAACGGGAACGAGCAGTACTTC
TRBV28	-	TRBD1	TRBJ2-7	CASSPRQGASEQYF	TGTGCCAGCAGTCCACGACAGGGGGCGAGCGAGCAGTACTTC
TRBV5-1	-	-	TRBJ2-2	CASSFFVDAGELFF	TGCGCCAGCAGCTTTTTCGTAGACGCCGGGGAGCTGTTTTTT
TRBV11-3	-	-	TRBJ2-1	CASSLEGSYNEQFF	TGTGCCAGCAGCCTGGAGGGTTCCTACAATGAGCAGTTCTTC
TRBV28	-	-	TRBJ2-7	CASSLTGVYEQYF	TGTGCCAGCAGTTTGACAGGTGTCTACGAGCAGTACTTC
TRBV7-9	-	TRBD2	TRBJ2-7	CASEESGSNEQYF	TGTGCCAGCGAGGAGAGCGGGAGCAACGAGCAGTACTTC
TRBV7-7	-	-	TRBJ2-5	CASSSAFGPETQYF	TGTGCCAGCAGCTCCGCCTTCGGTCCGGAGACCCAGTACTTC
TRBV12-5	-	-	TRBJ2-1	CASGRWNEQFF	TGTGCTAGCGGGAGATGGAATGAGCAGTTCTTC
TRBV4-3	-	-	TRBJ2-7	CASSQDAVAPYEQYF	TGCGCCAGCAGCCAAGATGCCGTCGCGCCCTACGAGCAGTACTTC
TRBV5-4	-	TRBD1	TRBJ2-7	CASSPGTGGYEQYF	TGTGCCAGCAGCCCAGGGACAGGGGGCTACGAGCAGTACTTC
TRBV5-1	-	-	TRBJ2-5	CASSLGSQETQYF	TGCGCCAGCAGCTTGGGTAGTCAAGAGACCCAGTACTTC
TRBV2	-	TRBD2	TRBJ2-7	CASSEAPGSSGPLYEQYF	TGTGCCAGCAGTGAAGCACCCGGTTCTAGCGGGCCCTTATACGAGCAGTACTTC
TRBV27	-	-	TRBJ1-1	CASSITGLQTEAFF	TGTGCCAGCAGCATAACCGGGCTCCAGACTGAAGCTTTCTTT
TRBV19	-	TRBD1	TRBJ2-7	CASSRTGTLVEQYF	TGTGCCAGTAGTAGGACAGGTACCCTTGTCGAGCAGTACTTC
TRBV29-1	few	-	TRBJ1-1	CSVMNTEAFF	TGCAGCGTTATGAACACTGAAGCTTTCTTT
TRBV9	-	-	TRBJ2-1	CASHDGSSYNEQFF	TGTGCCAGCCATGACGGGAGCTCCTACAATGAGCAGTTCTTC
TRBV5-1	few	-	TRBJ1-1	CASSFSRYTEAFF	TGCGCCAGCAGCTTCTCCCGATACACTGAAGCTTTCTTT
TRBV18	-	-	TRBJ1-1	CASSPDAGGINTEAFF	TGTGCCAGCTCCCCAGACGCGGGCGGAATTAACACTGAAGCTTTCTTT
TRBV18	-	TRBD2	TRBJ2-7	CASSPPGLDAYEQYF	TGTGCCAGCTCACCCCCGGGACTAGATGCCTACGAGCAGTACTTC
TRBV10-3	-	-	TRBJ1-1	CAISEGGGFTEAFF	TGTGCCATCAGTGAGGGGGGGGGCTTTACTGAAGCTTTCTTT
TRBV2	-	TRBD2	TRBJ2-1	CASSTRTSGRNEQFF	TGTGCCAGCAGCACCCGGACTAGCGGGCGCAATGAGCAGTTCTTC
TRBV10-1	-	-	TRBJ1-5	CASSESTTEDPYGNQPQHF	TGCGCCAGCAGTGAGTCAACAACCGAGGATCCTTATGGCAATCAGCCCCAGCATTTT
TRBV6-5	-	-	TRBJ2-2	CASSKEGTGELFF	TGTGCCAGCAGTAAAGAAGGGACCGGGGAGCTGTTTTTT
TRBV5-1	-	-	TRBJ1-6	CASSLVTGDNSPLHF	TGCGCCAGCAGCTTGGTTACGGGGGATAATTCACCCCTCCACTTT
TRBV9	-	TRBD2	TRBJ2-1	CASSSYQTASGKDEQFF	TGTGCCAGCAGCTCCTACCAGACGGCTAGCGGGAAGGATGAGCAGTTCTTC
TRBV4-3	-	TRBD2	TRBJ2-3	CASSGLAGDPGTDTQYF	TGCGCCAGCAGCGGACTAGCGGGGGATCCCGGCACAGATACGCAGTATTTT
TRBV19	-	-	TRBJ1-5	CATSGTKAFQPQHF	TGTGCCACCTCCGGGACAAAAGCTTTTCAGCCCCAGCATTTT
TRBV11-3	-	-	TRBJ2-5	CASSRGGETQYF	TGTGCCAGCAGCCGAGGTGGAGAGACCCAGTACTTC
TRBV20-1	once	-	TRBJ1-4	CSAARTEKLFF	TGCAGTGCTGCCAGAACCGAAAAACTGTTTTTT
TRBV7-9	-	TRBD1	TRBJ2-2	CASSLGTGNTGELFF	TGTGCCAGCAGCTTAGGGACAGGGAACACCGGGGAGCTGTTTTTT
TRBV11-3	-	-	TRBJ2-1	CASSLVGGPPIF	TGTGCCAGCAGCTTAGTGGGGGGCCCTCCGATCTTC
TRBV5-1	-	-	TRBJ2-7	CASSTTSGLYEQYF	TGCGCCAGCAGCACCACCTCAGGGCTCTACGAGCAGTACTTC
TRBV4-1	once	-	TRBJ2-7	CASSQGGGPPYEQYF	TGCGCCAGCAGCCAAGGGGGGGGCCCACCCTACGAGCAGTACTTC